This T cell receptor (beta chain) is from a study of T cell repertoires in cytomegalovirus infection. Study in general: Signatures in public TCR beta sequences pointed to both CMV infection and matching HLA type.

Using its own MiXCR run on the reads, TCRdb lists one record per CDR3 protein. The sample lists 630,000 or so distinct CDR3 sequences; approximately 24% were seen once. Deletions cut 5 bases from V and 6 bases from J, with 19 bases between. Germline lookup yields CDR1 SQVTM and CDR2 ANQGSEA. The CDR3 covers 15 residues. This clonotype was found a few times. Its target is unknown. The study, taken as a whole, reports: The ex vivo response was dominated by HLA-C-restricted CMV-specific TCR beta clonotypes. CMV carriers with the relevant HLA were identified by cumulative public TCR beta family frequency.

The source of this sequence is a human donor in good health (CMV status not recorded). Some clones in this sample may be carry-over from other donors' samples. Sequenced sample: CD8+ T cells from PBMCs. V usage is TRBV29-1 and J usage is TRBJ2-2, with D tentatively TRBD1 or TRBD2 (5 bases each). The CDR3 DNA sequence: TGCAGCGTTCTTTCCGGGACGTCGAGGTCCGGGGAGCTGTTTTTT. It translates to CSVLSGTSRSGELFF.